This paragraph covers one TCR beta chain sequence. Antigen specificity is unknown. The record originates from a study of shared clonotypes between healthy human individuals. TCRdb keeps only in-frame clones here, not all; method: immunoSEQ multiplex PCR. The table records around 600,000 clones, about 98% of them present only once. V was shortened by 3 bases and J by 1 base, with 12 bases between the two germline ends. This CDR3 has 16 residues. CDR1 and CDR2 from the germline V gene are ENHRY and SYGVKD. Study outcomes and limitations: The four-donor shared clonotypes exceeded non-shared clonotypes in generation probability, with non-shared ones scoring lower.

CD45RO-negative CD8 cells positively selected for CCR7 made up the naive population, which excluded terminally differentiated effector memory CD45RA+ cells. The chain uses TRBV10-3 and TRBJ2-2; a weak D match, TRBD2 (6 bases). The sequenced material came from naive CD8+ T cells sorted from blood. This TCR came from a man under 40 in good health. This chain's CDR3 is CAISEWDSKNTGELFF. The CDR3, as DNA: TGTGCCATCAGTGAATGGGACTCCAAGAACACCGGGGAGCTGTTTTTT.